The 10 T cell receptor beta chains listed next were all sequenced from one sample in a study of blood T cell repertoires in COVID-19. TCRdb's copy holds only in-frame clones and misses some; the assay was immunoSEQ multiplex PCR. This table holds under 150,000 clones, around 85% found once. The sample consisted of peripheral blood. Receptors were obtained from a woman aged 55-75 years with COVID-19, enrolled during active disease.

The V call is TRBV2, the J call TRBJ2-2; 7 bases line up with TRBD1. The CDR3 has 14 residues. V trimming: 8 bases; J trimming: 5 bases; junction bases outside the gene matches: 8. The germline gives CDR1 SNHLY, CDR2 FYNNEI. CDR3: CASSGTAVTGELFF. CDR3 nucleotide sequence: TGTGCCAGCTCCGGGACAGCAGTGACCGGGGAGCTGTTTTTT.

CDR3 sequence reads: CASSYSRARGGETQYF. The CDR3 nucleotides are TGTGCCAGCAGTTACTCGAGGGCTCGGGGGGGAGAGACCCAGTACTTC. The rearrangement uses TRBV6-5 and TRBJ2-5; TRBD2 matches 8 bases. The germline V gene encodes CDR1 MNHEY and CDR2 SVGAGI. The CDR3 length is 16 residues. Trimming removed 0 bases from V and 4 bases from J; junction bases left unmatched: 7.

This chain connects TRBV9 to TRBJ2-1, with a tentative D call TRBD1 (5 bases). Germline CDR1 is SGDLS and CDR2 is YYNGEE. V was pared by 4 bases and J by 5 bases, with 19 bases between. The CDR3 spans 16 residues. Here the CDR3 reads CASSLRRQWGNNEQFF. The CDR3, as DNA: TGTGCCAGCAGCCTACGTCGACAGTGGGGAAACAATGAGCAGTTCTTC.

The chain carries TRBV5-4 and TRBJ2-3; 9 nucleotides match TRBD2. The junction had 6 bases not matched to a gene; V was cut back by 0 bases and J by 1 base. CDR1 and CDR2 (germline): SGHNT, YYREEE (reference sequence). The CDR3 is 17 amino acids. CDR3 in amino acids: CASSLAGGGAGTDTQYF. DNA of the CDR3: TGTGCCAGCAGCTTGGCTGGCGGGGGGGCCGGCACAGATACGCAGTATTTT.

The genes are TRBV5-1 and TRBJ2-7, with 9 bases matching TRBD2. The germline gives CDR1 SGHRS, CDR2 YFSETQ. This CDR3 contains 15 residues. The ends lost 2 bases at V and 0 bases at J; junction bases unmatched: 3. CDR3 sequence: CASSFVAGDSYEQYF. Here the CDR3 DNA reads TGCGCCAGCAGCTTCGTAGCGGGGGACTCCTACGAGCAGTACTTC.

V is TRBV7-2 and J is TRBJ2-7, with TRBD1 identical over 7 bases. V lost 0 bases, J lost 2 bases, and 7 bases stayed unmatched. Germline assignment: CDR1 SGHTA and CDR2 FQGNSA. The CDR3 consists of 16 residues. The CDR3 region is CASSLASAGGPYEQYF. DNA for the CDR3: TGTGCCAGCAGCTTAGCGTCGGCAGGGGGACCCTACGAGCAGTACTTC.

The chain is built from TRBV21-1 and TRBJ2-2; TRBD2 is taken as the D call from the table, unchecked against the DNA. TRBV21-1 is a pseudogene segment. The CDR3 totals 16 residues. The CDR3 sequence: CASSLRAEKKTGELFF. In nucleotides, the CDR3 is TGTGCCAGCAGCTTGCGGGCCGAGAAAAAGACCGGGGAGCTGTTTTTT.

The chain combines TRBV5-5 with TRBJ1-1; D may be TRBD1 (6 bases). The V end was cut by 4 bases, the J end by 1 base, with 11 bases between. This CDR3 comprises 14 residues. Germline V CDR1 and CDR2: SGHKS, YYEKEE (reference sequence). This CDR3 reads CASSPGQKNTEAFF. As DNA, the CDR3 is TGTGCCAGCAGCCCAGGACAGAAGAACACTGAAGCTTTCTTT.

This clone was detected once. The chain has TRBV12-2 and TRBJ1-3. TRBV12-2 constitutes a pseudogene. The CDR3 totals 19 residues. Here the CDR3 reads CASRLSSAPGGGPGNTIYF. CDR3 coding DNA: TGTGCAAGTCGCTTATCTTCTGCCCCCGGCGGGGGCCCGGGAAACACCATATATTTT.

The chain carries TRBV5-1 and TRBJ1-1; D may be TRBD1 (5 bases). The CDR3 sequence is 16 residues long. Germline V CDR1 and CDR2: SGHRS, YFSETQ. V lost 2 bases and J 4 bases, leaving 18 bases between the germline ends. The CDR3 loop is CASSLKTGPGGTEAFF. Here the CDR3 DNA reads TGCGCCAGCAGCTTAAAAACAGGCCCCGGTGGCACTGAAGCTTTCTTT.